The rows below give T cell receptor beta chains drawn from one sample of a study of spatial heterogeneity in lung cancer. TCRdb independently ran MiXCR on the 5' RACE reads; one entry per CDR3 protein. The sample has 20,000 to 30,000 distinct CDR3 sequences; 8.8% are singletons. Sequencing used lung tumor tissue, obtained at surgery. Source of these receptors: a male donor with early-stage non-small cell lung cancer. CDR3s include the opening cysteine and the closing phenylalanine or tryptophan. The D gene is left open where the match is weak. Clone size, where shown, is once, few, many, or a class for clones that have expanded.

V gene: TRBV4-2; J gene: TRBJ1-2; D gene: -; clone size: -; CDR3 protein: CASSEGPPIANYGYTF; CDR3 DNA: TGTGCCAGCTCAGAAGGCCCCCCCATAGCTAACTATGGCTACACCTTC
V gene: TRBV18; J gene: TRBJ1-2; D gene: -; clone size: many; CDR3 protein: CASTAWEGTTNYGYTF; CDR3 DNA: TGTGCCAGCACCGCCTGGGAGGGAACAACTAACTATGGCTACACCTTC
V gene: TRBV20-1; J gene: TRBJ2-3; D gene: -; clone size: many; CDR3 protein: CSARAQIGTDTQYF; CDR3 DNA: TGCAGTGCTCGAGCACAGATCGGCACAGATACGCAGTATTTT
V gene: TRBV9; J gene: TRBJ2-2; D gene: TRBD1; clone size: many; CDR3 protein: CASSFRGTGVPGELFF; CDR3 DNA: TGTGCCAGCAGCTTCCGTGGGACAGGGGTCCCCGGGGAGCTGTTTTTT
V gene: TRBV12-3/TRBV12-4; J gene: TRBJ2-7; D gene: -; clone size: many; CDR3 protein: CASSLGIFGLQGYYEQYF; CDR3 DNA: TGTGCCAGCAGTTTAGGAATTTTTGGACTTCAAGGCTACTACGAGCAGTACTTC
V gene: TRBV29-1; J gene: TRBJ1-2; D gene: -; clone size: -; CDR3 protein: CSVDRHYGYTF; CDR3 DNA: TGCAGCGTTGACAGGCACTATGGCTACACCTTC
V gene: TRBV28; J gene: TRBJ2-7; D gene: -; clone size: many; CDR3 protein: CASSLRLEQYF; CDR3 DNA: TGTGCCAGCAGTCTCCGACTGGAGCAGTACTTC
V gene: TRBV7-9; J gene: TRBJ2-2; D gene: TRBD2; clone size: many; CDR3 protein: CASSWGLALTGELFF; CDR3 DNA: TGTGCCAGCAGCTGGGGACTAGCGCTCACCGGGGAGCTGTTTTTT
V gene: TRBV7-2; J gene: TRBJ2-3; D gene: TRBD2; clone size: -; CDR3 protein: CASSTRLAGGVADTQYF; CDR3 DNA: TGTGCCAGCAGCACTCGACTAGCGGGAGGGGTGGCAGATACGCAGTATTTT
V gene: TRBV28; J gene: TRBJ2-7; D gene: -; clone size: -; CDR3 protein: CASSNTGAYEQYF; CDR3 DNA: TGTGCCAGCAGCAACACAGGAGCCTACGAGCAGTACTTC
V gene: TRBV9; J gene: TRBJ2-2; D gene: -; clone size: many; CDR3 protein: CASRKTGSNTGELFF; CDR3 DNA: TGTGCCAGCAGGAAGACAGGCTCGAACACCGGGGAGCTGTTTTTT
V gene: TRBV4-3; J gene: TRBJ2-5; D gene: -; clone size: -; CDR3 protein: CASSQEESTAQYF; CDR3 DNA: TGCGCCAGCAGCCAAGAGGAAAGCACTGCCCAGTACTTC
V gene: TRBV5-1; J gene: TRBJ2-2; D gene: -; clone size: many; CDR3 protein: CASRAAGELFF; CDR3 DNA: TGCGCCAGCAGAGCGGCCGGGGAGCTGTTTTTT
V gene: TRBV6-2/TRBV6-3; J gene: TRBJ2-1; D gene: TRBD1; clone size: medium-sized; CDR3 protein: CASRAGTGGAYEQFF; CDR3 DNA: TGTGCCAGCAGGGCCGGGACAGGGGGCGCTTATGAGCAGTTCTTC
V gene: TRBV11-2; J gene: TRBJ2-2; D gene: TRBD2; clone size: many; CDR3 protein: CASSWGTSGMTGELFF; CDR3 DNA: TGTGCCAGCAGCTGGGGGACTAGCGGGATGACCGGGGAGCTGTTTTTT
V gene: TRBV18; J gene: TRBJ2-5; D gene: -; clone size: -; CDR3 protein: CASSPFHLTGETQYF; CDR3 DNA: TGTGCCAGCTCACCATTTCACTTAACGGGAGAGACCCAGTACTTC
V gene: TRBV19; J gene: TRBJ1-5; D gene: -; clone size: many; CDR3 protein: CASSRRGAEQPQHF; CDR3 DNA: TGTGCCAGTTCTCGGCGGGGGGCTGAACAGCCCCAGCATTTT
V gene: TRBV4-2; J gene: TRBJ2-7; D gene: -; clone size: many; CDR3 protein: CASSQASGAAYEQYF; CDR3 DNA: TGTGCCAGCAGCCAAGCCTCGGGCGCGGCCTACGAGCAGTACTTC
V gene: TRBV5-1; J gene: TRBJ2-1; D gene: -; clone size: many; CDR3 protein: CASTDSRIYNEQFF; CDR3 DNA: TGCGCCAGCACGGACAGCCGAATTTACAATGAGCAGTTCTTC
V gene: TRBV7-2; J gene: TRBJ2-3; D gene: -; clone size: few; CDR3 protein: CASSSGAGPDTQYF; CDR3 DNA: TGTGCCAGCAGCTCGGGGGCAGGGCCAGATACGCAGTATTTT
V gene: TRBV20-1; J gene: TRBJ2-1; D gene: TRBD2; clone size: many; CDR3 protein: CSPTGTTNEQFF; CDR3 DNA: TGCAGTCCAACGGGGACTACCAATGAGCAGTTCTTC
V gene: TRBV27; J gene: TRBJ1-2; D gene: -; clone size: -; CDR3 protein: CASSSEGRGIHGYTF; CDR3 DNA: TGTGCCAGCAGTTCGGAAGGGAGGGGAATCCATGGCTACACCTTC
V gene: TRBV24-1; J gene: TRBJ2-3; D gene: TRBD1; clone size: medium-sized; CDR3 protein: CATSDRTGTGMYF; CDR3 DNA: TGTGCCACCAGTGATCGTACCGGGACAGGGATGTATTTT
V gene: TRBV20-1; J gene: TRBJ1-2; D gene: TRBD1; clone size: -; CDR3 protein: CSASSGGDRGYYGYTF; CDR3 DNA: TGCAGTGCTAGTAGCGGAGGGGACAGGGGATACTATGGCTACACCTTC
V gene: TRBV6-5; J gene: TRBJ2-2; D gene: -; clone size: few; CDR3 protein: CASSYVGVDTGELFF; CDR3 DNA: TGTGCCAGCAGTTACGTAGGGGTGGACACCGGGGAGCTGTTTTTT
V gene: TRBV27; J gene: TRBJ2-3; D gene: TRBD2; clone size: -; CDR3 protein: CASSSPSGGTDTQYF; CDR3 DNA: TGTGCCAGCAGTTCTCCTAGCGGGGGCACAGATACGCAGTATTTT
V gene: TRBV10-3; J gene: TRBJ2-7; D gene: -; clone size: many; CDR3 protein: CAISESIAEYEQYF; CDR3 DNA: TGTGCCATCAGTGAGTCGATAGCGGAGTACGAGCAGTACTTC